This TCR beta chain came from a study of cytomegalovirus exposure and HLA in healthy donors. Study-level information: Some 85 million unique TCRs, all from HLA-typed donors, were included in an early release of the data.

PCR used 60 Vbeta primers and 13 Jbeta primers. The method was immunoSEQ multiplex PCR; TCRdb's version includes in-frame clones alone and lacks a portion of them. The data show 150,000 to 200,000 clones, about 80% seen once. The germline V gene encodes CDR1 MGHRA and CDR2 YSYEKL. This CDR3 has 17 residues. Only a few counts were recorded for this clone. The antigen remains undetermined. Donors were ostensibly healthy at sampling, although undocumented immune exposures were probable. Study outcomes and limitations: Another analysis was done later, and it associated around 15,000 TCR beta sequences with HLA alleles at 0.05 false discovery rate. DRB1 showed the most TCR associations and HLA-C the fewest in a later analysis, as rates varied by HLA locus.

The V and J genes are TRBV4-1 and TRBJ2-5; TRBD2 matches 7 bases. Judging by the DNA end, TRBJ2-7 fits better; the J call may be wrong. Sequencing used PBMCs. The receptor was isolated from a young woman in good health and CMV-seronegative. The CDR3 DNA is TGCGCCAGCAGCCAAGAGGGAGAACCGGGACTACCCTACGAGCAGTACTTC. Translated, it gives CASSQEGEPGLPYEQYF.